These 2 T cell receptor beta chains were sequenced from one sample in a study of vaccination and CD4 T cells after COVID-19 (dated 2022 in TCRdb). Which antigens these TCRs recognize remains unknown. The library was obtained by PCR. Sequencing relied on an Illumina iSeq 100. TCR sequencing of DNA from cultured CD4+ T cells used the Oncomine TCR Beta short-read assay at the Johns Hopkins FTIC core. The public reads were quality trimmed at Q25 with fastp and then assembled into clones with MiXCR by TCRdb, keeping productive beta chains. Every CDR3 protein is listed once, alongside the most common genes and DNA of its rows. This sample holds 12,000 to 15,000 distinct CDR3 sequences; 53% were observed only once. The biggest ten clones account for around a tenth of the sample. Read against the paper, the sample's treatment or condition label means: approximately 9-day PBMC culture with coronavirus spike peptide pools or control peptides (ViraFEST assay).

Sample: CD4+ T cells from blood, cultured in vitro, taken before SARS-CoV-2 vaccination. The receptors were gathered from a human donor who had recovered from COVID-19.

The J gene is TRBJ2-3, the V gene TRBV7-2; 11 nucleotides line up with TRBD2. Germline-derived CDR1 and CDR2 are SGHTA and FQGNSA. V lost 7 bases and J lost 1; bases outside the gene matches: 4. The CDR3 contains 15 residues. CDR3 nucleotide sequence: TGTGCCAGCAACCAACTAGCGGGAGGCACAGATACGCAGTATTTT. Its translation is CASNQLAGGTDTQYF.

The rearrangement uses TRBV6-1 and TRBJ1-4; D gene unclear. There are 13 residues in the CDR3. CDR1 and CDR2 (germline): MNHNS, SASEGT. Trimming removed 8 bases at V and 5 bases at J, with 12 bases between. CDR3 DNA: TGTGCCAGCGGACCCAGAAGGAATGAAAAACTGTTTTTT. Its translation: CASGPRRNEKLFF.